Each of the 10 T cell receptor beta chains below was sequenced from the same sample in a study of CD8+ T cells in alopecia areata. Extracted RNA was reverse transcribed, and the resulting cDNA served as sequencing template. Libraries were prepared by immunoSEQ multiplex PCR; TCRdb keeps only in-frame clonotypes and omits some of them. This sample has roughly 120,000 clones, with about 50% found just once. Treatment: oral pan-JAK inhibitor, 5-10 mg twice daily. The sequencing here drew on CD4+ T cells sorted from blood, taken at week 4, from a patient treated with tofacitinib. The source is a human donor with alopecia areata.

The chain links TRBV5-6 to TRBJ2-3; TRBD2 might be the D (5 bases). Looked up from germline, CDR1 is SGHDT and CDR2 is YYEEEE. This CDR3 region has 13 residues. Between the trimmed V and J ends, which lost 0 bases and 14 bases, there was a span of 16 bases. CDR3 sequence (DNA): TGTGCCAGCAGCTTGGGGGGAGATCATACATTGTATTTT. Amino acids: CASSLGGDHTLYF.

The V gene is TRBV25-1, the J gene TRBJ2-1; weak D call: TRBD1 (5 bases). This CDR3 has 15 amino acids. V lost 6 bases, J lost 10 bases, and 22 bases lay in between. Germline V gives CDR1 MGHDK, CDR2 SYGVNS. The CDR3 spells CASSLTQGPVVEQFF. The CDR3 DNA is TGTGCCAGCAGCCTCACGCAGGGCCCCGTCGTCGAGCAGTTCTTC.

This clone was detected only once. This chain joins TRBV29-1 and TRBJ2-3; D may be TRBD2 (6 bases). Germline values: CDR1 SQVTM, CDR2 ANQGSEA. The CDR3 extends over 16 amino acids. V was pared by 4 bases and J by 2 bases, with 19 bases between. The CDR3 loop reads CSVGSVVREITDTQYF. The CDR3 region has the DNA TGCAGCGTTGGGAGTGTCGTCCGGGAGATCACAGATACGCAGTATTTT.

This clone has only a few counts. The gene calls are TRBV29-1 and TRBJ2-4; maybe TRBD1 (6 bases). Germline loops: CDR1 SQVTM, CDR2 ANQGSEA. V was trimmed by 6 bases and J by 2 bases, leaving 14 bases between them. The CDR3 covers 14 residues. The chain's CDR3 is CSVVDTGTKNIQYF. The CDR3 DNA follows: TGCAGCGTCGTAGACACAGGGACCAAAAACATTCAGTACTTC. The variable domain in full, completed from reference TRBV29-1 and TRBJ2-4, reads SAVISQKPSRDICQRGTSLTIQCQVDSQVTMMFWYRQQPGQSLTLIATANQGSEATYESGFVIDKFPISRPNLTFSTLTVSNMSPEDSSIYLCSVVDTGTKNIQYFGAGTRLSVL.

This clone was seen a few times. V is TRBV7-3 and J is TRBJ1-1; 7 nucleotides align to TRBD1. The CDR3 sequence is 15 residues long. The germline gives CDR1 SGHTA, CDR2 FQGTGA. V lost 4 bases to trimming and J lost 9 bases; unmatched junction nucleotides: 14. The CDR3 protein is CASSSGDSPRGKAFF. The CDR3 DNA is TGTGCCAGCAGCTCAGGGGACAGTCCGCGGGGGAAAGCTTTCTTT. Based on the CDR3 plus reference TRBV7-3 and TRBJ1-1, the full variable domain is GAGVSQTPSNKVTEKGKYVELRCDPISGHTALYWYRQSLGQGPEFLIYFQGTGAADDSGLPNDRFFAVRPEGSVSTLKIQRTERGDSAVYLCASSSGDSPRGKAFFGQGTRLTVV.

A single count supports this clone. A read error likely explains this, since a far larger clone differs by one base. The rearrangement links TRBV27 to TRBJ1-5; possibly TRBD1 for D (6 bases). This CDR3 is 15 amino acids long. Trimming took off 6 bases at V and 0 bases at J, with 12 bases between the two ends. Per the germline V gene, CDR1 is MNHEY and CDR2 is SMNVEV (reference sequence). This CDR3 is CASRLGGYSNQPQHF. The DNA of the CDR3 is TGTGCCAGCAGATTAGGGGGATATAGCAATCAGCCCCAGCATTTT.

The V and J genes are TRBV6-5 and TRBJ1-1, with a possible D match to TRBD1 (5 bases). This CDR3 region has 12 residues. The V gene's germline CDR1 is MNHEY and CDR2 SVGAGI. Trimming left V 5 bases short and J 1 base short, with 5 bases between. Here the CDR3 reads CASSQGNTEAFF. The DNA of the CDR3 is TGTGCCAGCAGTCAGGGGAACACTGAAGCTTTCTTT.

This clone was observed a handful of times. The chain has TRBV6-5 and TRBJ1-2, with 8 bases that match TRBD1. After removal of 6 bases from V and 4 bases from J, the junction contained 7 bases not matched to a gene. Germline values: CDR1 MNHEY, CDR2 SVGAGI. The CDR3 runs 14 residues. CDR3 in amino acids: CASSLGQGPYGYTF. CDR3 coding DNA: TGTGCCAGCAGCCTTGGACAGGGACCCTATGGCTACACCTTC.

V gene TRBV29-1 combines with J gene TRBJ1-4; D uncertain. In germline, CDR1 is SQVTM, CDR2 ANQGSEA. The CDR3 runs to 15 residues. The ends were cut back, 4 bases at V and 4 bases at J, with 16 bases in the middle. As DNA, the CDR3 is TGCAGCGTTGTATCATCGGGGTCTGGTAATGAAAAACTGTTTTTT. Translated: CSVVSSGSGNEKLFF.

This chain uses TRBV29-1 with TRBJ1-2; 7 bases line up with TRBD1. This CDR3 has 13 residues. Per the germline V gene, CDR1 is SQVTM and CDR2 is ANQGSEA. Trimming removed 6 bases from V and 4 bases from J; junction bases left unmatched: 8. The CDR3 loop reads CSVRTGGVYGYTF. Written as DNA, the CDR3 is TGCAGCGTGCGGACAGGAGGCGTCTATGGCTACACCTTC.